A single sample is the source of the 15 T cell receptor beta chains below, sequenced in a study of cytomegalovirus exposure and HLA in healthy donors. Vbeta (60) and Jbeta (13) primers were used in the PCR. Produced via immunoSEQ multiplex PCR; TCRdb's table is partial and in-frame only. The repertoire has around 150,000 clones, about 85% of them found once; the top ten carry about 2%. Input material: PBMCs. The receptors originated from a man younger than 35 in good health and CMV-seropositive.

This clone occurred once. The gene calls are TRBV10-3 and TRBJ2-5; 12 nucleotides align to TRBD2. This CDR3 comprises 16 residues. Germline lookup yields CDR1 ENHRY and CDR2 SYGVKD. The V gene end was trimmed by 4 bases and the J gene end by 2 bases; junction bases not matched to a gene: 5. CDR3 DNA: TGTGCCATCAGTGCTTCTAGCGGGGGGGATCAAGAGACCCAGTACTTC. Translating it yields CAISASSGGDQETQYF.

V and J are TRBV5-1 and TRBJ2-5; TRBD1 matches 7 bases. The V and J ends lost 3 bases and 11 bases, in that order; junction bases with no gene match: 16. The germline CDR1 and CDR2 sequences are SGHRS and YFSETQ. The CDR3 length is 15 residues. CDR3 bases: TGCGCCAGCAGCTGGACCGAACAGGGCCAGGGGGAGCAGTACTTC. Translated: CASSWTEQGQGEQYF.

In this sample, this clone turned up once. The CDR3, as DNA: TGTGCCAGCAGACCAAGCAGGTGGTCTGGAAACACCATATATTTT. It specifies CASRPSRWSGNTIYF. The V call is TRBV13, the J call TRBJ1-3; D not certain. This CDR3 is built from 15 residues. Looked up from germline, CDR1 is PRHDT and CDR2 is FYEKMQ (reference sequence). Trimming left V 6 bases short and J 1 base short, with 13 bases between. Complete variable domain (other parts from reference TRBV13 and TRBJ1-3): AAGVIQSPRHLIKEKRETATLKCYPIPRHDTVYWYQQGPGQDPQFLISFYEKMQSDKGSIPDRFSAQQFSDYHSELNMSSLELGDSALYFCASRPSRWSGNTIYFGEGSWLTVV.

This chain uses TRBV5-1 with TRBJ2-1, with 7 bases that match TRBD2. The ends lost 0 bases at V and 6 bases at J; junction bases unmatched: 6. This CDR3 comprises 15 residues. The germline gives CDR1 SGHRS, CDR2 YFSETQ. The chain's CDR3 is CASSLEAGSTNEQFF. As DNA, the CDR3 is TGCGCCAGCAGCTTGGAAGCGGGGAGTACCAATGAGCAGTTCTTC.

The DNA of the CDR3 is TGTGCCAGCAGCTCTTACTTGTATGGCTACACCTTC. Its translation is CASSSYLYGYTF. V is TRBV11-2 and J is TRBJ1-2; no clear D. CDR3 size: 12 residues. Trimming stripped 4 bases from V and 5 bases from J, with 8 bases between. In germline, CDR1 is SGHAT, CDR2 FQNNGV.

The chain joins TRBV18 to TRBJ2-5, with unresolved D. The CDR3 is 14 residues long. Germline lookup yields CDR1 KGHSH and CDR2 LQKENI. V was pared by 1 base and J by 1 base, with 7 bases between. DNA of the CDR3: TGTGCCAGCTCACCACGGCGGATCCAAGAGACCCAGTACTTC. It encodes CASSPRRIQETQYF.

The chain joins TRBV29-1 to TRBJ1-1, with D hard to call. V dropped 7 bases and J dropped 1 base, with 10 bases sitting between them. CDR3 length: 12 amino acids. Germline CDR1 is SQVTM and CDR2 is ANQGSEA. The CDR3 here is CSAGRENTEAFF. In DNA, the CDR3 is TGCAGCGCCGGGCGGGAGAACACTGAAGCTTTCTTT. The entire variable domain, with the rest obtained from reference TRBV29-1 and TRBJ1-1, is as follows: SAVISQKPSRDICQRGTSLTIQCQVDSQVTMMFWYRQQPGQSLTLIATANQGSEATYESGFVIDKFPISRPNLTFSTLTVSNMSPEDSSIYLCSAGRENTEAFFGQGTRLTVV.

This clone has just a few counts. The V and J genes are TRBV5-6 and TRBJ1-1; no firm D call. There are 15 residues in the CDR3. V was trimmed by 0 bases and J by 1 base, leaving 10 bases between them. Germline V gene lookup returns CDR1 SGHDT and CDR2 YYEEEE. In nucleotides, the CDR3 is TGTGCCAGCAGCTTGGAACTAGGACCGAACACTGAAGCTTTCTTT. Protein: CASSLELGPNTEAFF.

The gene calls are TRBV6-6 and TRBJ1-6; D is unclear. Trimming left V 7 bases short and J 5 bases short, with 12 bases between. In germline, CDR1 is MNHNY, CDR2 SVGAGI (reference sequence). The CDR3 length is 14 residues. This chain's CDR3 is CASTGGPNNSPLHF. CDR3 sequence (DNA): TGTGCCAGCACTGGCGGTCCAAATAATTCACCCCTCCACTTT.

The chain links TRBV7-9 to TRBJ1-2; D remains unclear. There are 13 residues in the CDR3. Trimming removed 1 base from V and 2 bases from J, with 5 bases in between. From germline, CDR1 is SEHNR and CDR2 FQNEAQ (reference sequence). In nucleotides, the CDR3 is TGTGCCAGCAGCTTAGTACAGAACTATGGCTACACCTTC. This encodes CASSLVQNYGYTF.

V is TRBV15 and J is TRBJ2-3; 11 positions agree with TRBD2. The V segment lost 0 bases and the J segment 5 bases; nucleotides outside the gene matches: 4. CDR3 length: 16 amino acids. Germline V lookup: CDR1 LNHNV, CDR2 YYDKDF (reference sequence). CDR3 coding DNA: TGTGCCACCAGCAGAGATAGCGGGGGGGCAGGAGATACGCAGTATTTT. Translation gives CATSRDSGGAGDTQYF.

The chain links TRBV27 to TRBJ1-1; 8 bases map to TRBD1. CDR3 length equals 15 residues. CDR1 MNHEY and CDR2 SMNVEV come from the germline V gene (reference sequence). The V and J ends lost 11 bases and 4 bases, in that order; junction bases with no gene match: 15. The CDR3 spells CAVLYRGIWGTEAFF. The CDR3 DNA reads TGTGCCGTACTCTACAGGGGGATTTGGGGCACTGAAGCTTTCTTT.

The chain is built from TRBV7-8 and TRBJ2-5; the D is unclear. V gave up 0 bases and J gave up 3 bases, with 8 bases separating them. Germline loops: CDR1 SGHVS, CDR2 FQNEAQ. This CDR3 spans 14 amino acids. The CDR3 protein is CASSLAVLKETQYF. Here the CDR3 DNA reads TGTGCCAGCAGCTTAGCGGTACTCAAAGAGACCCAGTACTTC.

V and J are TRBV18 and TRBJ2-3, with 12 positions matching TRBD2. Germline V gives CDR1 KGHSH, CDR2 LQKENI. The CDR3 is 23 residues long. The trim removed 1 base at V and 1 base at J, leaving 21 bases unmatched. Here the CDR3 DNA reads TGTGCCAGCTCACCACTCAGCCCGACCGTAGATCGGCGGACTAGCGGGGGCACAGATACGCAGTATTTT. Amino acid sequence: CASSPLSPTVDRRTSGGTDTQYF. The variable domain in full, with the rest retrieved from reference TRBV18 and TRBJ2-3, is NAGVMQNPRHLVRRRGQEARLRCSPMKGHSHVYWYRQLPEEGLKFMVYLQKENIIDESGMPKERFSAEFPKEGPSILRIQQVVRGDSAAYFCASSPLSPTVDRRTSGGTDTQYFGPGTRLTVL.

This chain links TRBV18 with TRBJ2-2; 9 bases line up with TRBD1. With 3 bases clipped from V and 2 bases from J, the junction kept 4 bases outside the gene matches. CDR1 is KGHSH, CDR2 LQKENI, per germline. CDR3 length equals 16 residues. The CDR3 DNA reads TGTGCCAGCTCACCGCAACAGGGGGCCAACACCGGGGAGCTGTTTTTT. This codes for CASSPQQGANTGELFF.